The TCR beta chain under discussion was sequenced for a study of blood T cell repertoires in COVID-19. This table comes from immunoSEQ multiplex PCR, and its TCRdb copy is limited to in-frame clones, with some not included. The sample holds 200,000 to 250,000 clones; 75% to 90% are singletons and the top ten take approximately 2.5%. Trimming shortened V by 6 bases and J by 0 bases, and 9 bases separated the two germline ends. Germline CDR1 reads SQVTM; CDR2 reads ANQGSEA. The CDR3 is 13 amino acids. The chain couples TRBV29-1 to TRBJ1-5; D gene ambiguous. The source material was peripheral blood. The sequence was obtained from a man aged 25-40 years with COVID-19, enrolled during active disease. The CDR3: CSVQDASNQPQHF. The CDR3 nucleotides read TGCAGCGTGCAGGATGCTAGCAATCAGCCCCAGCATTTT.